The 27 T cell receptor beta chains below were found in one sample sequenced in a study of blood T cell repertoires in COVID-19. Profiling relied on immunoSEQ multiplex PCR, and the TCRdb table lists in-frame clones only, not all of them. Here the sample spans about 180,000 clones, 89% being singletons. The sample comprised PBMCs or T cells enriched from blood (not recorded which). These receptors came from a woman in her thirties or forties with acute COVID-19.

This clone has a single count. The chain joins TRBV14 to TRBJ1-1; the D is unclear. Germline lookup yields CDR1 SGHDN and CDR2 FVKESK. The CDR3 loop spans 15 amino acids. Trimming removed 2 bases from V and 1 base from J, with 11 bases in between. DNA for the CDR3: TGTGCCAGCAGCCAACAGGCGACACCGAACACTGAAGCTTTCTTT. Its protein product is CASSQQATPNTEAFF.

V and J are TRBV6-5 and TRBJ2-5; no definite D call. CDR3 length: 13 amino acids. Germline loops: CDR1 MNHEY, CDR2 SVGAGI. Trimming stripped 5 bases from V and 1 base from J, with 8 bases between. CDR3 residues: CASSPSLQETQYF. The DNA for the CDR3 is TGTGCCAGCAGTCCGTCCCTCCAAGAGACCCAGTACTTC.

The genes are TRBV11-2 and TRBJ2-1; the D is unclear. Trimming removed 3 bases from V and 1 base from J, with 4 bases in between. This CDR3 has 13 amino acids. Germline assignment: CDR1 SGHAT and CDR2 FQNNGV. CDR3 DNA: TGTGCCAGCAGCTTGGAGTCCTACAATGAGCAGTTCTTC. It translates to CASSLESYNEQFF.

This clone was recorded once. The rearrangement joins TRBV4-1 to TRBJ2-1, with TRBD1 matching over 7 bases. The CDR3 consists of 16 residues. J was trimmed by 0 bases and V by 2 bases; bases with no gene match: 4. In germline, CDR1 is MGHRA, CDR2 YSYEKL. CDR3 nucleotide sequence: TGCGCCAGCAGCCAAACCGGGACAGTCTCCTACAATGAGCAGTTCTTC. This translates into CASSQTGTVSYNEQFF.

The chain couples TRBV4-3 to TRBJ2-7; D unclear. CDR3 length: 15 residues. V was shortened by 2 bases and J by 2 bases, with 13 bases between the two germline ends. Germline CDR1 and CDR2: LGHNA and YSLEER. This CDR3 is CASSQYQAAAYEQYF. The CDR3 coding sequence is TGCGCCAGCAGCCAATATCAGGCAGCCGCCTACGAGCAGTACTTC.

This rearrangement joins TRBV7-9 to TRBJ2-7; TRBD1 might be the D (5 bases). The CDR3 extends over 11 amino acids. Germline V lookup: CDR1 SEHNR, CDR2 FQNEAQ (reference sequence). Trimming took off 2 bases at V and 8 bases at J, with 7 bases between the two ends. This chain's CDR3 is CASSLQGKQYF. DNA for the CDR3: TGTGCCAGCAGCTTACAGGGAAAGCAGTACTTC.

As concerns this clone: The sample carries other DNA sequences with the same CDR3. The V gene is TRBV27, the J gene TRBJ1-1, with 10 bases that match TRBD1. Unmatched junction bases numbered 3, after V lost 6 bases and J lost 5 bases. This CDR3 comprises 13 residues. Germline V gene data show CDR1 as MNHEY and CDR2 as SMNVEV (reference sequence). CDR3 in DNA: TGTGCCAGCAGGAGGACAGGGGGGACTGAAGCTTTCTTT. Its protein product is CASRRTGGTEAFF.

V is TRBV9 and J is TRBJ2-2; D perhaps matches TRBD1 (5 bases). Germline CDR1 is SGDLS and CDR2 is YYNGEE. CDR3 size: 12 residues. Trimming removed 4 bases from V and 5 bases from J, with 6 bases in between. The CDR3 sequence is CASSQGTGELFF. The DNA for the CDR3 is TGTGCCAGCAGCCAGGGAACCGGGGAGCTGTTTTTT.

The chain joins TRBV9 to TRBJ2-1; 7 positions agree with TRBD1. This CDR3 has 13 residues. The V segment lost 3 bases and the J segment 9 bases; nucleotides outside the gene matches: 6. CDR1 is SGDLS, CDR2 YYNGEE, per germline. This CDR3 reads CASSATGAGEQFF. The CDR3 nucleotides read TGTGCCAGCAGCGCCACAGGGGCAGGTGAGCAGTTCTTC. Variable domain in full (rest from reference TRBV9 and TRBJ2-1): DSGVTQTPKHLITATGQRVTLRCSPRSGDLSVYWYQQSLDQGLQFLIQYYNGEERAKGNILERFSAQQFPDLHSELNLSSLELGDSALYFCASSATGAGEQFFGPGTRLTVL.

The chain recombines TRBV7-2 with TRBJ2-5; 7 bases align to TRBD1. CDR1 is SGHTA and CDR2 is FQGNSA in the germline V gene. CDR3 size: 15 residues. The V gene end was trimmed by 0 bases and the J gene end by 5 bases; junction bases not matched to a gene: 6. CDR3 in amino acids: CASSLAGGDSETQYF. CDR3 bases: TGTGCCAGCAGCTTAGCAGGGGGCGATTCGGAGACCCAGTACTTC.

The chain combines TRBV6-5 with TRBJ1-5, with 7 nucleotides matching TRBD1. After removal of 4 bases from V and 3 bases from J, the junction contained 3 bases not matched to a gene. Looked up from germline, CDR1 is MNHEY and CDR2 is SVGAGI. The CDR3 is 14 amino acids. CDR3 in DNA: TGTGCCAGCAGTTCCGGGACAGACAATCAGCCCCAGCATTTT. Translated: CASSSGTDNQPQHF.

The V and J genes are TRBV13 and TRBJ2-7, with D tentatively TRBD2 (6 bases). The V end lost 5 bases, the J end lost 4 bases, and 18 bases lay between the germline ends. Per the germline V gene, CDR1 is PRHDT and CDR2 is FYEKMQ (reference sequence). CDR3 length: 15 amino acids. In nucleotides, the CDR3 is TGTGCCAGCAGCCCCTACCTGGGGGGAGGTTACGAGCAGTACTTC. This translates into CASSPYLGGGYEQYF.

The chain employs TRBV19 and TRBJ2-1; D not resolved. V shed 8 bases and J shed 3 bases, with 20 bases lying between them. The CDR3 loop spans 16 amino acids. Germline V gives CDR1 LNHDA, CDR2 SQIVND (reference sequence). The CDR3 DNA sequence: TGTGCCAGTTCCACAGATGGCGCCAAAGACTACAATGAGCAGTTCTTC. Translating gives CASSTDGAKDYNEQFF.

This clone was counted once. The CDR3 sequence: CASSLEGAGGNEQFF. Written as DNA, the CDR3 is TGCGCCAGCAGCTTGGAAGGAGCGGGAGGTAATGAGCAGTTCTTC. The chain is built from TRBV5-1 and TRBJ2-1; 9 nucleotides agree with TRBD2. Trimming removed 0 bases from V and 7 bases from J; junction bases left unmatched: 5. CDR3 length equals 15 residues. Germline CDR1 reads SGHRS; CDR2 reads YFSETQ.

This chain links TRBV19 with TRBJ2-2; 8 nucleotides line up with TRBD2. The CDR3 contains 13 residues. Unmatched junction bases numbered 2, after V lost 5 bases and J lost 6 bases. CDR1 and CDR2 from the germline V gene are LNHDA and SQIVND (reference sequence). CDR3 loop: CASSGTSSGELFF. CDR3 DNA: TGTGCCAGTAGTGGGACTAGTTCCGGGGAGCTGTTTTTT. Complete variable domain (other parts from reference TRBV19 and TRBJ2-2): DGGITQSPKYLFRKEGQNVTLSCEQNLNHDAMYWYRQDPGQGLRLIYYSQIVNDFQKGDIAEGYSVSREKKESFPLTVTSAQKNPTAFYLCASSGTSSGELFFGEGSRLTVL.

The V and J genes are TRBV4-2 and TRBJ1-5; D is undetermined. The CDR3 contains 17 residues. Germline CDR1 is LGHNA and CDR2 is YNFKEQ. Trimming stripped 0 bases from V and 4 bases from J, with 16 bases between. CDR3: CASSQEETSTTNQPQHF. CDR3 nucleotides: TGTGCCAGCAGCCAAGAAGAAACAAGCACTACAAATCAGCCCCAGCATTTT.

This clone has more than one count but fewer than ten. This chain joins TRBV2 and TRBJ2-7; 14 bases agree with TRBD2. With V trimmed by 8 bases and J by 7 bases, 10 bases remained unmatched. The germline V gene encodes CDR1 SNHLY and CDR2 FYNNEI. CDR3 length: 15 residues. The CDR3 sequence: CASAKPGLAGEEQYF. Here the CDR3 DNA reads TGTGCCAGCGCAAAACCGGGACTAGCGGGGGAAGAGCAGTACTTC.

The CDR3: CATKEGTGGYTF. CDR3 sequence (DNA): TGTGCCACCAAGGAGGGTACAGGCGGCTACACCTTC. The rearrangement uses TRBV24-1 and TRBJ1-2; possible D gene TRBD1, 5 bases. Trimming took off 8 bases at V and 8 bases at J, with 14 bases between the two ends. The CDR3 covers 12 residues. The germline gives CDR1 KGHDR, CDR2 SFDVKD.

This rearrangement joins TRBV19 to TRBJ1-1; 9 bases align to TRBD1. Germline V gene lookup returns CDR1 LNHDA and CDR2 SQIVND (reference sequence). The trim removed 7 bases at V and 6 bases at J, leaving 6 bases unmatched. The CDR3 totals 13 residues. The CDR3 protein is CASKDRGIPEAFF. DNA for the CDR3: TGTGCCAGTAAGGACAGGGGAATTCCTGAAGCTTTCTTT.

This rearrangement joins TRBV14 to TRBJ2-3; TRBD1 matches at 11 bases. This CDR3 is 17 amino acids long. Per germline, CDR1 SGHDN and CDR2 FVKESK. The V segment lost 4 bases and the J segment 2 bases; nucleotides outside the gene matches: 8. The CDR3 region is CASSPKGTGGPTDTQYF. CDR3 bases: TGTGCCAGCAGCCCCAAGGGGACAGGGGGTCCCACAGATACGCAGTATTTT.

CDR3 in DNA: TGTGCCAGCAGTGGGGGGGTAGGACTAGCGAGGAATGAGCAGTTCTTC. Encoded protein: CASSGGVGLARNEQFF. V and J are TRBV6-1 and TRBJ2-1; the match to TRBD2 covers 9 bases. In germline, CDR1 is MNHNS, CDR2 SASEGT. After removal of 4 bases from V and 7 bases from J, the junction contained 11 bases not matched to a gene. CDR3 length: 16 amino acids.

V and J are TRBV15 and TRBJ1-3; D remains ambiguous. V lost 2 bases and J lost 0, with 11 bases in between. This CDR3 comprises 16 residues. Germline CDR1 and CDR2: LNHNV and YYDKDF (reference sequence). The CDR3 DNA is TGTGCCACCAGCAGATTGGACTTATTCTCTGGAAACACCATATATTTT. It is translated as CATSRLDLFSGNTIYF.

This clone was counted only a few times. CDR3 sequence (DNA): TGTGCCAGCAGTAAACAGGGTTGGGAGCTGTTTTTT. This encodes CASSKQGWELFF. The V gene is TRBV12-3 or TRBV12-4, the J gene TRBJ2-2, with D tentatively TRBD1 (6 bases). This CDR3 comprises 12 residues. Trimming cost V 5 bases and J 9 bases, with 10 bases left between them.

J is TRBJ1-1 and V is TRBV19, with TRBD1 as a possible D gene (6 bases). The CDR3 length is 15 residues. Between the trimmed V and J ends, which lost 1 base and 4 bases, there was a span of 13 bases. In germline, CDR1 is LNHDA, CDR2 SQIVND (reference sequence). The CDR3 DNA follows: TGTGCCAGTAGTATAGCAAACAGGGTCGGCACTGAAGCTTTCTTT. Translation gives CASSIANRVGTEAFF.

CDR3 loop: CASSETVWAVAYEQYF. The CDR3 DNA sequence: TGTGCCAGCAGTGAAACGGTATGGGCCGTCGCCTACGAGCAGTACTTC. The chain employs TRBV6-1 and TRBJ2-7, with no clear D. Trimming cost V 2 bases and J 2 bases, with 16 bases left between them. Germline CDR1 MNHNS, CDR2 SASEGT. The length of the CDR3 is 16 residues.

The chain has TRBV25-1 and TRBJ1-4, with 10 positions matching TRBD1. The CDR3 runs to 14 residues. Germline V gene data show CDR1 as MGHDK and CDR2 as SYGVNS. The V segment lost 6 bases and the J segment 8 bases; nucleotides outside the gene matches: 6. CDR3 loop: CASRETGGREKLFF. DNA of the CDR3: TGTGCCAGCAGGGAGACAGGGGGCCGGGAAAAACTGTTTTTT. The variable domain in full, completed from reference TRBV25-1 and TRBJ1-4, reads EADIYQTPRYLVIGTGKKITLECSQTMGHDKMYWYQQDPGMELHLIHYSYGVNSTEKGDLSSESTVSRIRTEHFPLTLESARPSHTSQYLCASRETGGREKLFFGSGTQLSVL.

V gene TRBV5-4 combines with J gene TRBJ1-1, with D perhaps TRBD1 (6 bases). This CDR3 is built from 14 residues. Trimming removed 5 bases from V and 0 bases from J, with 11 bases in between. Germline CDR1 and CDR2: SGHNT and YYREEE (reference sequence). As DNA, the CDR3 is TGTGCCAGCAGTGGACAGACTCTGAACACTGAAGCTTTCTTT. Amino acid sequence: CASSGQTLNTEAFF.